This entry concerns a single TCR beta chain. Germline CDR1 and CDR2: SGHTA and FQGTGA. CDR3 length: 15 residues. The V gene end was trimmed by 2 bases and the J gene end by 5 bases; junction bases not matched to a gene: 3. The repertoire was sequenced with immunoSEQ multiplex PCR; TCRdb's copy has only in-frame clones and lacks some. The sample has about 140,000 clones, around 90% seen once. This record comes from a study of cytomegalovirus exposure and HLA in healthy donors. Looking at the study overall: The approximately 670 first-cohort repertoires shared a platform with the 130 or so validation repertoires, as reported in a later analysis.

The specimen sequenced was PBMCs. This receptor was obtained from a young woman in good health and CMV-seropositive. The rearrangement links TRBV7-3 to TRBJ2-1, with 10 bases identical to TRBD2. DNA of the CDR3: TGTGCCAGCAGCTTAGGGCTAGCGGGAGACAATGAGCAGTTCTTC. Translating gives CASSLGLAGDNEQFF.